The present T cell receptor beta chain was sequenced within a study of Ad26.COV2.S vaccination and SARS-CoV-2 variants. Study-wide background: Ad26.COV2.S was injected intramuscularly once or twice, 56 days apart. Study outcomes and limitations: Vaccine recipients showed a spike-specific TCR breadth that was higher than in placebo recipients. Across vaccine and placebo recipients, the breadth of non-spike TCRs was similar.

Treatment reported: approximately 18 received Ad26.COV2.S at low or high dose, single or two shots; about 5 received placebo; per-sample allocation not given. Each sample was drawn 63 days after the first injection (of vaccine or placebo). An Ad26 vector expressing Wuhan-strain SARS-CoV-2 spike served as the vaccine. Measured with immunoSEQ multiplex PCR; TCRdb has only the in-frame clones, and not every one. The sample lists about 410,000 clones, over 75% occurring once. As to this clone: Its antigen remains unidentified.

The specimen comprised peripheral blood, sampled in a trial of Ad26.COV2.S vaccine versus placebo. The TCR comes from a person aged 18-65 years who received the Ad26.COV2.S COVID-19 vaccine or a placebo.

The DNA of the CDR3 is TGTGCCTGGAGTTGGCAGAGCTCCTATAATTCACCCCTCCACTTT. It encodes CAWSWQSSYNSPLHF. The chain uses TRBV30 and TRBJ1-6; no firm D call. The CDR3 is 15 amino acids. With 2 bases removed from V and 0 bases from J, the gap between germline ends came to 8 bases. In germline, CDR1 is GTSNPN, CDR2 SVGIG (reference sequence).